This paragraph covers one TCR beta chain sequence. Trimming took 3 bases from V and 2 from J, leaving 13 bases between them. CDR1 is LNHDA, CDR2 SQIVND, per germline (reference sequence). CDR3 size: 15 residues. This specimen comes from a study of OX40 agonist ivuxolimab in advanced cancers. TCRdb's copy holds only in-frame clones and misses some; the assay was immunoSEQ multiplex PCR. The sample records fewer than 55,000 clones, 80% to 90% being singletons. The source is an adult with an advanced solid tumor such as melanoma, head and neck, liver or kidney cancer. The J gene is TRBJ1-1, the V gene TRBV19; TRBD1 might be the D (6 bases). Sequencing was performed on CD4+ or CD8+ T cells sorted from blood, taken in a trial of the OX40 agonist ivuxolimab. The CDR3 nucleotides read TGTGCCAGTAGTATTCCTCCAGGGGCTAACACTGAAGCTTTCTTT. This gives the protein CASSIPPGANTEAFF.